The 10 T cell receptor beta chains listed next were all sequenced from one sample in a study of blood T cell repertoires in COVID-19. Profiled with immunoSEQ multiplex PCR; TCRdb holds only in-frame clones, not every one. This sample has 120,000 to 150,000 clones; roughly 79% occur once, and the top ten carry roughly 8.4%. Sequencing was done on a sample of peripheral blood. All receptors derive from a human donor with acute or convalescent COVID-19. The donor label of this sample is uncertain.

This sequence joins TRBV2 and TRBJ2-2; the match to TRBD2 covers 14 bases. CDR1 is SNHLY, CDR2 FYNNEI, per germline. The V gene end was trimmed by 6 bases and the J gene end by 6 bases; junction bases not matched to a gene: 3. CDR3 length: 15 amino acids. In DNA form, the CDR3 reads TGTGCCAGCAGCCGACTAGCGGGGGGGGCCGGGGAGCTGTTTTTT. It specifies CASSRLAGGAGELFF.

This clone was seen a handful of times. Other DNA sequences in this specimen translate into the identical CDR3. The chain combines TRBV19 with TRBJ1-5, with a weak D call TRBD1 (5 bases). Looked up from germline, CDR1 is LNHDA and CDR2 is SQIVND (reference sequence). The CDR3 has 15 residues. V shed 3 bases and J shed 4 bases, with 13 bases lying between them. In nucleotides, the CDR3 is TGTGCCAGTAGTATTAGCCAGGGAGGGAATCAGCCCCAGCATTTT. Amino acid sequence: CASSISQGGNQPQHF.

The V call is TRBV4-2, the J call TRBJ1-2, with D perhaps TRBD1 (6 bases). Deletions cut 0 bases from V and 4 bases from J, with 9 bases between. The CDR3 is made up of 14 amino acids. Germline values: CDR1 LGHNA, CDR2 YNFKEQ. CDR3: CASSQDRTAYGYTF. Written as DNA, the CDR3 is TGTGCCAGCAGCCAAGATCGGACAGCCTATGGCTACACCTTC.

The chain employs TRBV10-3 and TRBJ1-1; 7 bases are shared with TRBD1. The ends lost 10 bases at V and 5 bases at J; junction bases unmatched: 16. This CDR3 has 15 residues. From germline, CDR1 is ENHRY and CDR2 SYGVKD. In nucleotides, the CDR3 is TGTGCCACCCGGGAGAAGGGGGCGCTGGGGACTGAAGCTTTCTTT. It encodes CATREKGALGTEAFF.

V usage is TRBV14 and J usage is TRBJ2-1, with D perhaps matching TRBD2 (5 bases). CDR3 length: 12 amino acids. The V end lost 1 base, the J end lost 10 bases, and 8 bases lay between the germline ends. Germline V CDR1 and CDR2: SGHDN, FVKESK. CDR3 nucleotide sequence: TGTGCCAGCAGCCAAGCCTGGAGGGAGCAGTTCTTC. Translation gives CASSQAWREQFF.

The genes are TRBV7-3 and TRBJ2-5, with 9 nucleotides matching TRBD2. Germline V gene sequence: CDR1 SGHTA, CDR2 FQGTGA. The ends lost 5 bases at V and 5 bases at J; junction bases unmatched: 3. This CDR3 region has 13 residues. For the CDR3, the DNA is TGTGCCAGCAGCCCAGGACTAGCGGAGACCCAGTACTTC. Translated: CASSPGLAETQYF.

The chain recombines TRBV18 with TRBJ1-1; the D is unclear. The ends were cut back, 8 bases at V and 0 bases at J, with 10 bases in the middle. CDR3 length: 13 residues. Germline values: CDR1 KGHSH, CDR2 LQKENI. CDR3 nucleotides: TGTGCCAGCCAAAGCTCGTTGAACACTGAAGCTTTCTTT. Protein product: CASQSSLNTEAFF.

V gene TRBV5-1 combines with J gene TRBJ1-3; TRBD1 is a possible D gene (6 bases). CDR1 is SGHRS, CDR2 YFSETQ, per germline. V was cut by 4 bases and J by 5 bases, with 19 bases left in between. CDR3 length: 16 residues. The CDR3 sequence: CASSPEGGGRRNTIYF. The CDR3 nucleotides read TGCGCCAGCAGCCCGGAGGGGGGGGGACGGAGAAACACCATATATTTT.

The V gene is TRBV7-2, the J gene TRBJ2-2; tentative D call: TRBD2 (6 bases). The CDR3 spans 16 residues. With 5 bases removed from V and 3 bases from J, the gap between germline ends came to 16 bases. Looked up from germline, CDR1 is SGHTA and CDR2 is FQGNSA. This chain's CDR3 is CASSRAQLADTGELFF. The CDR3 DNA is TGTGCCAGCAGCCGGGCCCAACTAGCTGACACCGGGGAGCTGTTTTTT.

The genes are TRBV5-1 and TRBJ1-2; tentatively, D is TRBD1 (6 bases). V dropped 5 bases and J dropped 2 bases, with 7 bases sitting between them. Germline loops: CDR1 SGHRS, CDR2 YFSETQ. The CDR3 is 12 amino acids. The CDR3 protein is CASRTGNYGYTF. Here the CDR3 DNA reads TGCGCCAGCAGAACAGGGAACTATGGCTACACCTTC.